The entry below gives a single T cell receptor (beta chain) sequence along with its context. What it binds is unknown. Data came from immunoSEQ multiplex PCR; TCRdb stores just in-frame clones and leaves some out. The sample gives approximately 130,000 clones, just over 90% of which show up once; around 0.15% is in the top ten. This CDR3 region has 12 residues. The V gene's germline CDR1 is SGHDT and CDR2 YYEEEE. Trimming shortened V by 3 bases and J by 5 bases, and 8 bases separated the two germline ends. This sample is drawn from a study of graft-versus-host responses after intestinal transplantation. Study background: Every recipient underwent anti-thymocyte globulin induction, then tacrolimus and steroids for approximately 3 years.

This TCR came from a human donor who received an intestinal transplant. This chain uses TRBV5-6 with TRBJ1-2, with D perhaps TRBD1 (5 bases). Sequenced here: unstimulated CD4+ T cells sorted from spleen or lymph node cells, sampled before intestinal transplant. The CDR3: CASSSGAYGYTF. In DNA, the CDR3 is TGTGCCAGCAGCTCCGGGGCTTATGGCTACACCTTC.